The 10 T cell receptor beta chains below were found in one sample sequenced in a study of blood T cell repertoires in COVID-19. Profiling relied on immunoSEQ multiplex PCR, and the TCRdb table lists in-frame clones only, not all of them. This repertoire shows a few hundred thousand clones, approximately 90% found once; its top ten account for roughly a tenth. The sample consisted of peripheral blood. The receptors stem from a woman aged 45-59 years with COVID-19, enrolled during active disease.

The rearrangement joins TRBV21-1 to TRBJ2-7; the table's D call, TRBD2, was not checked against the DNA. TRBV21-1 constitutes a pseudogene. CDR3 length: 13 residues. CDR3 sequence reads: CASSPDRGYEQYV. CDR3 nucleotide sequence: TGTGCCAGCAGCCCCGACCGGGGCTACGAGCAGTACGTC.

CDR3 protein: CASSQAGGGRTDTQYF. In DNA form, the CDR3 reads TGTGCCAGCAGCCAAGCGGGGGGGGGACGCACAGATACGCAGTATTTT. The chain joins TRBV14 to TRBJ2-3; 8 bases agree with TRBD2. Unmatched junction bases numbered 4, after V lost 1 base and J lost 1 base. The CDR3 runs 16 residues. Germline CDR1 is SGHDN and CDR2 is FVKESK. The full variable domain, its missing parts supplied by reference TRBV14 and TRBJ2-3, is EAGVTQFPSHSVIEKGQTVTLRCDPISGHDNLYWYRRVMGKEIKFLLHFVKESKQDESGMPNNRFLAERTGGTYSTLKVQPAELEDSGVYFCASSQAGGGRTDTQYFGPGTRLTVL.

The genes are TRBV3-1 (or the pseudogene TRBV3-2) and TRBJ1-5; 7 bases align to TRBD1. Per the germline V gene, CDR1 is LGHDT and CDR2 is YNNKEL (reference sequence). J lost 6 bases, V lost 3 bases, and 11 bases had no gene match. The CDR3 is 16 residues long. As DNA, the CDR3 is TGTGCCAGCAGCCATCAGGCAGGGGGGATGTCTCAGCCCCAGCATTTT. Its translation: CASSHQAGGMSQPQHF.

This clone showed up just once. The chain links TRBV2 to TRBJ2-7; TRBD2 agrees at 12 bases. The germline V gene has CDR1 SNHLY and CDR2 FYNNEI. CDR3 length equals 15 residues. V was clipped by 1 base and J by 3 bases; unmatched bases: 1. The CDR3 DNA reads as TGTGCCAGCAGTGAAGGGGGACTAGCGGGCTACGAGCAGTACTTC. Translated: CASSEGGLAGYEQYF.

The chain links TRBV12-5 to TRBJ1-1; D gene unclear. The germline CDR1 and CDR2 sequences are LGHNT and FRNRAP. The CDR3 loop spans 20 amino acids. V gave up 0 bases and J gave up 0 bases, with 23 bases separating them. The CDR3 spells CASGLVSSWPGQTLNTEAFF. DNA of the CDR3: TGTGCTAGTGGTTTGGTAAGCAGTTGGCCGGGTCAAACCCTGAACACTGAAGCTTTCTTT. The full variable domain, its missing parts supplied by reference TRBV12-5 and TRBJ1-1, is DARVTQTPRHKVTEMGQEVTMRCQPILGHNTVFWYRQTMMQGLELLAYFRNRAPLDDSGMPKDRFSAEMPDATLATLKIQPSEPRDSAVYFCASGLVSSWPGQTLNTEAFFGQGTRLTVV.

The rearrangement joins TRBV5-8 to TRBJ2-3, with 11 positions matching TRBD1. The V gene's germline CDR1 is SGHTS and CDR2 YDEGEE. V was clipped by 5 bases and J by 5 bases; unmatched bases: 7. The CDR3 spans 15 residues. Here the CDR3 DNA reads TGTGCCAGCAGGTCGGGACAGGGGGTAGGAGATACGCAGTATTTT. This sequence encodes CASRSGQGVGDTQYF.

This sequence joins TRBV15 and TRBJ1-1; D might be TRBD1 (5 bases). This CDR3 is 17 amino acids long. Germline V gene lookup returns CDR1 LNHNV and CDR2 YYDKDF (reference sequence). Trimming left V 3 bases short and J 3 bases short, with 20 bases between. CDR3 residues: CATSRGWIGGRDTEAFF. CDR3 DNA: TGTGCCACCAGCAGGGGATGGATCGGTGGCAGGGACACTGAAGCTTTCTTT.

This clone was picked up a small number of times. The chain recombines TRBV4-2 with TRBJ2-3; 12 nucleotides match TRBD2. J was trimmed by 2 bases and V by 3 bases; bases with no gene match: 6. The CDR3 contains 17 residues. Germline V gene data show CDR1 as LGHNA and CDR2 as YNFKEQ. CDR3: CASSQRLAGEFTDTQYF. The CDR3 DNA follows: TGTGCCAGCAGCCAGAGACTAGCGGGGGAATTCACAGATACGCAGTATTTT.

CDR3 protein: CASSSPGFLNSPLHF. CDR3 coding DNA: TGTGCCAGCAGCTCTCCAGGGTTTCTGAATTCACCCCTCCACTTT. The rearrangement uses TRBV5-4 and TRBJ1-6; tentative D call: TRBD1 (5 bases). The CDR3 contains 15 residues. Trimming left V 3 bases short and J 7 bases short, with 14 bases between. The germline V gene encodes CDR1 SGHNT and CDR2 YYREEE (reference sequence).

CDR3 nucleotides: TGTGCCAGCTCCCCCTCAGATACGCAGTATTTT. Amino acids: CASSPSDTQYF. The V and J genes are TRBV18 and TRBJ2-3; D gene unclear. Trimming cost V 6 bases and J 4 bases, with 5 bases left between them. This CDR3 spans 11 amino acids. Germline V gene data show CDR1 as KGHSH and CDR2 as LQKENI.